This paragraph covers one TCR beta chain sequence. Its antigen is unidentified. This record comes from a study of shared clonotypes between healthy human individuals. Turning to the study itself: Used for every donor were three CD4 naive, three CD4 memory, two CD8 naive and one CD8 memory plate.

TCRdb's table, derived via immunoSEQ multiplex PCR, lists solely in-frame clones and lacks some. Of 950,000 to 1,100,000 clones listed, about four fifths are singletons. The CDR3 runs to 15 residues. The germline V gene encodes CDR1 SGHRS and CDR2 YFSETQ. The junction had 6 bases not matched to a gene; V was cut back by 3 bases and J by 6 bases. Participating donors were healthy, HIV-negative adults free of recent acute infections or vaccinations. Study-level points and caveats: An effect of sequencing depth on clonotype sharing among donors was expected. For sorted subsets, rarefaction showed incomplete sequencing despite large depth.

The rearrangement joins TRBV5-1 to TRBJ2-7; 13 positions match TRBD2. Sequencing used memory CD4+ T cells from PBMCs. As for subset: CD45RA-negative fraction. This receptor was identified in a man between 18 and 29 years old in good health. Some clones in this sample may be carry-over from other donors' samples. Here the CDR3 DNA reads TGCGCCAGCAGCTGGACTAGCGGGAGAACTCTCGAGCAGTACTTC. As protein: CASSWTSGRTLEQYF.